What follows are 19 T cell receptor beta chains derived from one specimen sequenced in a study of T cells after yellow fever vaccination. TCRdb passed the 5' RACE reads through MiXCR, listing each CDR3 protein once. The sample has a few hundred thousand distinct CDR3 sequences, around 6.8% seen once. The material sequenced was PBMCs, taken about 49 days after the first yellow fever vaccination. The receptors were sampled from a man between 18 and 29 years old who received the YFV17D yellow fever vaccine.

This clonotype was detected only a few times. The gene calls are TRBV5-1 and TRBJ2-1; maybe TRBD2 (6 bases). Trimming cost V 5 bases and J 6 bases, with 12 bases left between them. Germline CDR1 and CDR2: SGHRS and YFSETQ. The CDR3 length is 13 residues. The CDR3 loop is CASRRFGGNEQFF. CDR3 nucleotide sequence: TGCGCCAGCAGGAGGTTCGGGGGCAATGAGCAGTTCTTC.

This clonotype was detected ten times or more. The chain has TRBV12-3 or TRBV12-4 and TRBJ1-1; D remains ambiguous. The CDR3 consists of 15 residues. V lost 7 bases, J lost 2 bases, and 17 bases lay in between. The CDR3 sequence is CASISHAIGNTEAFF. The DNA of the CDR3 is TGTGCCAGCATCTCACATGCCATTGGAAACACTGAAGCTTTCTTT.

This clonotype was observed a few times. J is TRBJ2-7 and V is TRBV10-3, with D unclear. Per the germline V gene, CDR1 is ENHRY and CDR2 is SYGVKD. CDR3 length equals 12 residues. V lost 4 bases to trimming and J lost 1 base, with 5 bases between them. This CDR3 is CAISVGSYEQYF. The CDR3 region has the DNA TGTGCCATCAGTGTAGGGTCCTACGAGCAGTACTTC.

This clonotype showed up just a few times. V is TRBV7-2 and J is TRBJ2-1; a weak D match, TRBD1 (5 bases). This CDR3 contains 13 residues. The ends were cut back, 4 bases at V and 5 bases at J, with 9 bases in the middle. CDR1 and CDR2 (germline): SGHTA, FQGNSA. The CDR3 coding sequence is TGTGCCAGCAGCTCCGGACAAGACAATGAGCAGTTCTTC. Translating it yields CASSSGQDNEQFF.

This clonotype showed up just a few times. The CDR3 spells CASSDGQGRGAFF. CDR3 nucleotides: TGTGCCAGCTCAGACGGACAGGGGAGGGGAGCTTTCTTT. V and J are TRBV18 and TRBJ1-1, with 9 bases that match TRBD1. The CDR3 spans 13 residues. The J segment lost 10 bases and the V segment lost 5 bases, leaving 8 bases of the junction unmatched. From germline, CDR1 is KGHSH and CDR2 LQKENI.

This clonotype was observed a handful of times. The chain joins TRBV7-3 to TRBJ2-3; D may be TRBD1 (5 bases). Germline CDR1 reads SGHTA; CDR2 reads FQGTGA. This CDR3 spans 16 amino acids. Trimming left V 2 bases short and J 4 bases short, with 16 bases between. CDR3 loop: CASSLHLARAADTQYF. The CDR3 coding sequence is TGTGCCAGCAGCTTACATTTGGCCAGGGCGGCAGATACGCAGTATTTT.

This clonotype appeared a few times. The gene calls are TRBV12-3 or TRBV12-4 and TRBJ1-1; 10 bases map to TRBD1. The trim removed 4 bases at V and 6 bases at J, leaving 5 bases unmatched. This CDR3 is 14 amino acids long. The CDR3 sequence is CASSSRQGAPEAFF. The CDR3 DNA reads as TGTGCCAGCAGTTCTCGACAGGGGGCCCCTGAAGCTTTCTTT.

This clonotype was recorded a few times. V is TRBV30 and J is TRBJ1-6, with 11 bases lining up with TRBD1. Per germline, CDR1 GTSNPN and CDR2 SVGIG (reference sequence). The CDR3 runs to 14 residues. J was trimmed by 8 bases and V by 2 bases; bases with no gene match: 2. CDR3 nucleotide sequence: TGTGCCTGGAGTCGGGACAGGGGGGATTCACCCCTCCACTTT. This sequence encodes CAWSRDRGDSPLHF.

This clonotype was counted many times. The rearrangement joins TRBV20-1 to TRBJ2-7, with 8 nucleotides matching TRBD1. Germline V gives CDR1 DFQATT, CDR2 SNEGSKA (reference sequence). The CDR3 extends over 16 amino acids. Germline trimming cut 0 bases from V and 3 bases from J; bases unmatched to any gene: 10. Here the CDR3 reads CSARDSLDRGGYEQYV. The CDR3 nucleotides are TGCAGTGCTAGAGATTCCCTAGACAGGGGAGGCTACGAGCAGTACGTC.

This clonotype was observed at least ten times. The chain recombines TRBV9 with TRBJ1-5; D is undetermined. The germline CDR1 and CDR2 sequences are SGDLS and YYNGEE. This CDR3 spans 13 amino acids. V was clipped by 4 bases and J by 7 bases, with 12 bases between them. The CDR3 DNA reads as TGTGCCAGCAGCCCCCGGCCTGGGCAGCCCCAGCATTTT. Amino acids: CASSPRPGQPQHF.

This clonotype was counted at least ten times. One end of the junction varies from germline; a read error may be responsible. The chain recombines TRBV5-1 with TRBJ2-7; D not certain. This CDR3 comprises 13 residues. CDR1 SGHRS and CDR2 YFSETQ come from the germline V gene. CDR3 protein: CASSADPSSEQYF. CDR3 nucleotide sequence: TGCGCCAGCAGCGCCGACCCCTCCTCCGAGCAGTACTTC.

This clonotype turned up a few times. The genes are TRBV7-2 and TRBJ2-5; 7 bases agree with TRBD1. This CDR3 is built from 11 residues. V was pared by 5 bases and J by 10 bases, with 4 bases of the junction left unmatched. Germline loops: CDR1 SGHTA, CDR2 FQGNSA. This CDR3 reads CASSPGGIQYF. CDR3 DNA sequence: TGTGCCAGCAGCCCAGGGGGAATCCAGTACTTC.

This clonotype was observed a handful of times. V gene TRBV5-4 combines with J gene TRBJ1-1; no clear D. Trimming removed 2 bases from V and 3 bases from J, with 8 bases in between. Germline V lookup: CDR1 SGHNT, CDR2 YYREEE (reference sequence). CDR3 length: 13 amino acids. CDR3 nucleotides: TGTGCCAGCAGCTTCCCCTGGGACACTGAAGCTTTCTTT. Protein: CASSFPWDTEAFF.

CDR3 DNA sequence: TGTGCCAGCAGCACCACCCACGCCGGCAGGGGGCTTTTCGGGGAGCTGTTTTTT. Translation gives CASSTTHAGRGLFGELFF. V is TRBV11-1 and J is TRBJ2-2, with 8 bases fitting TRBD1. Germline loops: CDR1 SGHAT, CDR2 FQDESV (reference sequence). Losses at the gene ends were 5 bases for V and 7 bases for J; bases not matched to a gene: 18. There are 18 residues in the CDR3. The complete variable domain, with remaining parts taken from reference TRBV11-1 and TRBJ2-2, reads EAEVAQSPRYKITEKSQAVAFWCDPISGHATLYWYRQILGQGPELLVQFQDESVVDDSQLPKDRFSAERLKGVDSTLKIQPAELGDSAMYLCASSTTHAGRGLFGELFFGEGSRLTVL.

A few counts support this clonotype. V usage is TRBV7-9 and J usage is TRBJ2-7; 8 bases match TRBD2. V trimming: 4 bases; J trimming: 6 bases; junction bases outside the gene matches: 14. CDR3 length: 16 amino acids. Germline CDR1 is SEHNR and CDR2 is FQNEAQ (reference sequence). The DNA for the CDR3 is TGTGCCAGCAGCTCGCTTGCGGGGGGCCGACGGAGCGAGCAGTACGTC. Translation gives CASSSLAGGRRSEQYV.

This clonotype was counted between two and nine times. The chain joins TRBV20-1 to TRBJ2-7; TRBD2 might be the D (5 bases). This CDR3 contains 13 residues. V lost 2 bases, J lost 3 bases, and 11 bases lay in between. Germline CDR1 and CDR2: DFQATT and SNEGSKA (reference sequence). The CDR3 nucleotides are TGCAGTGCTAGACCCCTAGGAGGCTACGAGCAGTACTTC. The encoded protein is CSARPLGGYEQYF.

This clonotype came up many times. V usage is TRBV5-1 and J usage is TRBJ2-5; 9 bases match TRBD2. The CDR3 extends over 16 amino acids. Trimming cost V 4 bases and J 1 base; bases outside gene matches: 8. Per germline, CDR1 SGHRS and CDR2 YFSETQ. Here the CDR3 DNA reads TGCGCCAGCAGCAACCGTGGACTAGCGCTCCAAGAGACCCAGTACTTC. Translated, it gives CASSNRGLALQETQYF.

The genes are TRBV7-9 and TRBJ2-1; the D gene is possibly TRBD1 (5 bases). V was cut by 4 bases and J by 6 bases, with 10 bases left in between. In germline, CDR1 is SEHNR, CDR2 FQNEAQ (reference sequence). CDR3 length: 13 amino acids. The CDR3 is CASSSDRPNEQFF. The CDR3 DNA reads TGTGCCAGCAGCTCAGACAGACCCAATGAGCAGTTCTTC. The full variable domain, completed using reference TRBV7-9 and TRBJ2-1, is DTGVSQNPRHKITKRGQNVTFRCDPISEHNRLYWYRQTLGQGPEFLTYFQNEAQLEKSRLLSDRFSAERPKGSFSTLEIQRTEQGDSAMYLCASSSDRPNEQFFGPGTRLTVL.

Here the CDR3 DNA reads TGCGCCAGCAGCTTGGGAAGGTACTCAGATACGCAGTATTTT. Translating it yields CASSLGRYSDTQYF. The chain has TRBV5-1 and TRBJ2-3; D gene ambiguous. The germline CDR1 and CDR2 sequences are SGHRS and YFSETQ. V lost 0 bases and J lost 4, with 9 bases in between. CDR3 size: 14 residues.